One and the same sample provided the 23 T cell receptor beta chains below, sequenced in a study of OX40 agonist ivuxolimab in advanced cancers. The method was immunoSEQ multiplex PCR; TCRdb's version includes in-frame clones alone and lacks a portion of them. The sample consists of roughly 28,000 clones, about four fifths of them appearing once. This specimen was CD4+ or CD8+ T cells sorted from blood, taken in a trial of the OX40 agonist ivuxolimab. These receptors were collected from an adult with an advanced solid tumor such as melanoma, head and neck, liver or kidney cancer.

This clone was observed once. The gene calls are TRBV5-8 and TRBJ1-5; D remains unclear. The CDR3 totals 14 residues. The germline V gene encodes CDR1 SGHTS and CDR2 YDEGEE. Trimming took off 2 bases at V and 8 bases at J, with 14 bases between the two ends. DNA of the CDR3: TGTGCCAGCAGCTTCCCCAGCAGTTGGGAGCCCCAGCATTTT. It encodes CASSFPSSWEPQHF.

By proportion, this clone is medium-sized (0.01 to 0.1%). This CDR3 reads CASSTKRGGPYEQYF. DNA for the CDR3: TGTGCCAGCAGCACAAAGCGGGGGGGACCCTACGAGCAGTACTTC. The genes are TRBV5-4 and TRBJ2-7; 10 bases are shared with TRBD2. The CDR3 is 15 amino acids. Germline CDR1 and CDR2: SGHNT and YYREEE (reference sequence). V gave up 4 bases and J gave up 2 bases; unmatched junction bases: 6.

CDR3 sequence reads: CASSQDAGVSYNEQFF. The CDR3 coding sequence is TGCGCCAGCAGCCAAGATGCAGGGGTCTCCTACAATGAGCAGTTCTTC. The chain links TRBV4-1 to TRBJ2-1, with D possibly matching TRBD1 (6 bases). The germline gives CDR1 MGHRA, CDR2 YSYEKL. V lost 0 bases and J lost 0, with 9 bases in between. The CDR3 contains 16 residues.

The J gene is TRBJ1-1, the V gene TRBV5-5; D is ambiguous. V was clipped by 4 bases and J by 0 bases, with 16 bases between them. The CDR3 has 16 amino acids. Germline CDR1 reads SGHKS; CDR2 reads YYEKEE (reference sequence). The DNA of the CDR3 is TGTGCCAGCAGCCAAGGTGAGGGCACCCTGAACACTGAAGCTTTCTTT. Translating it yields CASSQGEGTLNTEAFF.

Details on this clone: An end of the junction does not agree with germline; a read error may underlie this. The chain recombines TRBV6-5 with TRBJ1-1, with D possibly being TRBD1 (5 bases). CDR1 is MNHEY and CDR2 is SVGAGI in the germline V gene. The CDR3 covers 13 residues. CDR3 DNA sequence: TGTGCCAGCAGTTTCAATTCGGGGGAAAGCAATATCTTT. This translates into CASSFNSGESNIF.

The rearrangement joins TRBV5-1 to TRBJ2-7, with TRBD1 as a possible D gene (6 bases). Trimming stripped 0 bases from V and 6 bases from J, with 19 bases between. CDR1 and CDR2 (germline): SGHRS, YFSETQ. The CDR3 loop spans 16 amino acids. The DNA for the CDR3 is TGCGCCAGCAGCTTGGCCGAGGGGACACGTGTACGCGAGCAGTACTTC. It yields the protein CASSLAEGTRVREQYF.

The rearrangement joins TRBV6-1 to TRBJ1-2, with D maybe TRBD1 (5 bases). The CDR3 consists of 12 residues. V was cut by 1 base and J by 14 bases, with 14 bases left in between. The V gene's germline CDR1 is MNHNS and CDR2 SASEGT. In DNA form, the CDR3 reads TGTGCCAGCAGTGAAGAGGGACCCGAGTGGACCTTC. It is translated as CASSEEGPEWTF.

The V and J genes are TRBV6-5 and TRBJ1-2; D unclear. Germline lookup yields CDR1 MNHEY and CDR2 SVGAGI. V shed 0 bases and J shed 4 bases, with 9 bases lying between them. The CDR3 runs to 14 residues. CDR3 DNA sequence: TGTGCCAGCAGTTACTCGGGGTTGGGCTATGGCTACACCTTC. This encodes CASSYSGLGYGYTF.

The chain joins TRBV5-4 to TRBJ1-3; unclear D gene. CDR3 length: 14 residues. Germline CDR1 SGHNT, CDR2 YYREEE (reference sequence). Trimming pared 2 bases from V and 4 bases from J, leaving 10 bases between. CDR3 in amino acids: CASSFGEVGNTIYF. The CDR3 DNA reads TGTGCCAGCAGCTTCGGGGAGGTCGGAAACACCATATATTTT.

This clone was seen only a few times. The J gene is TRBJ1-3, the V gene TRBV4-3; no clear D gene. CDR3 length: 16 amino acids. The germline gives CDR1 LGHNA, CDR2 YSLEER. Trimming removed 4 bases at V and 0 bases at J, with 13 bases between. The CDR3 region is CASSPERVPSGNTIYF. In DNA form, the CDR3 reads TGCGCCAGCAGCCCCGAGAGAGTCCCCTCTGGAAACACCATATATTTT.

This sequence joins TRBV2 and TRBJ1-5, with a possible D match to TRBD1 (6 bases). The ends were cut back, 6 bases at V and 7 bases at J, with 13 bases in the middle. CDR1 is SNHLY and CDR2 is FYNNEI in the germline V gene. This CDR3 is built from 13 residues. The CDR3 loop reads CASRDSHVQPQHF. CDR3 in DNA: TGTGCCAGCAGGGACAGCCACGTCCAGCCCCAGCATTTT.

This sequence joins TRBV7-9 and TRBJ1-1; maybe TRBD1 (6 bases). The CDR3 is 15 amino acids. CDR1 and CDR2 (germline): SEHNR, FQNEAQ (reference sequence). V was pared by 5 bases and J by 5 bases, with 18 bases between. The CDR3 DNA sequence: TGTGCCAGCAGCCTAGGACAGACGGAGATGACTGAAGCTTTCTTT. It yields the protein CASSLGQTEMTEAFF.

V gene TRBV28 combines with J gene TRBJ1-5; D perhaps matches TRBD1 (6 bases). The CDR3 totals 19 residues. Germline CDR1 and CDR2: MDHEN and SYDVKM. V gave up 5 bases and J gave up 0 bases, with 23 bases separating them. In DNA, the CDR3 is TGTGCCAGCAGTCCACGGGACATCCTTCGGGTTTATAGCAATCAGCCCCAGCATTTT. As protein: CASSPRDILRVYSNQPQHF.

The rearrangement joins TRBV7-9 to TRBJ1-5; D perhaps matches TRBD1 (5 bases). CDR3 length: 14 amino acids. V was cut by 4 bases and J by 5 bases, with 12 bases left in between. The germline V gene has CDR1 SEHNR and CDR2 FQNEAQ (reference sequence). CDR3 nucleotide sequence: TGTGCCAGCAGCTGGGGACCGGGAGATCAGCCCCAGCATTTT. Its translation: CASSWGPGDQPQHF.

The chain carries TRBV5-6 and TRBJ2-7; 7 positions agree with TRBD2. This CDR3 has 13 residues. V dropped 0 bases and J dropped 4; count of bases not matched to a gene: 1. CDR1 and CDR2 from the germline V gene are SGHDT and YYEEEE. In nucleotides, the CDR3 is TGTGCCAGCAGCTTGGCCGGGAGGTACGAGCAGTACTTC. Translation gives CASSLAGRYEQYF.

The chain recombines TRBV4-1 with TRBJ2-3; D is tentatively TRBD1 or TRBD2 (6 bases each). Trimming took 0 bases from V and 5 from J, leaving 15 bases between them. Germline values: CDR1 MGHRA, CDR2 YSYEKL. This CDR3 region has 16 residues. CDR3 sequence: CASSQDWWGAGDTQYF. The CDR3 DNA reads TGCGCCAGCAGCCAAGATTGGTGGGGGGCGGGAGATACGCAGTATTTT.

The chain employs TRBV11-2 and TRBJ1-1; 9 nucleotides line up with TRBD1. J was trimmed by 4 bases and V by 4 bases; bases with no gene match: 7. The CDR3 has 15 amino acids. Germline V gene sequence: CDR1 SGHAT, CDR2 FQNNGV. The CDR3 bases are TGTGCCAGCAGCTGGAACAGGGGGCAACTCACTGAAGCTTTCTTT. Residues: CASSWNRGQLTEAFF.

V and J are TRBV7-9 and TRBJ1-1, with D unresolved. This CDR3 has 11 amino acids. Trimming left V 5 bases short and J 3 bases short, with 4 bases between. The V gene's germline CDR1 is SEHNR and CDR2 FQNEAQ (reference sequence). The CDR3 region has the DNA TGTGCCAGCAGCCTCTACACTGAAGCTTTCTTT. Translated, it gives CASSLYTEAFF.

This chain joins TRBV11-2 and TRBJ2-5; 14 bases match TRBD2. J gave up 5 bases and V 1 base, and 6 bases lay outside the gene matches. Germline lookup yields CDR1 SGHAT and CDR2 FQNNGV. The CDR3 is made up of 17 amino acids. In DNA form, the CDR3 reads TGTGCCAGCAGCTTAGTGGGGACTAGCGGGGGTGGGGAGACCCAGTACTTC. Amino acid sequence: CASSLVGTSGGGETQYF.

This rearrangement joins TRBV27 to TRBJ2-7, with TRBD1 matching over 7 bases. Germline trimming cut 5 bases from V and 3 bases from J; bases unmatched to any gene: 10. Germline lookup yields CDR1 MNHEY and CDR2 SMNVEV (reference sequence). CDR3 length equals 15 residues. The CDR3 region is CASSQYMQGVYEQYF. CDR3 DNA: TGTGCCAGCAGTCAGTATATGCAGGGGGTCTACGAGCAGTACTTC.

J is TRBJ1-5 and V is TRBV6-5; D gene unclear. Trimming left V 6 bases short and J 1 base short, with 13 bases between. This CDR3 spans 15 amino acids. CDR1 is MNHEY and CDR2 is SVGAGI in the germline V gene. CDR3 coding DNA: TGTGCCAGCAGGCCCACCACCAGGAGCAATCAGCCCCAGCATTTT. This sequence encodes CASRPTTRSNQPQHF.

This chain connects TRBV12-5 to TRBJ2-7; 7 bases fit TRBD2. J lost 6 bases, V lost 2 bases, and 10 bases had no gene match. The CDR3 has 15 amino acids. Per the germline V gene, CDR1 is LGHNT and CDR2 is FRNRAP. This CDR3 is CASGLFRETSFEQYF. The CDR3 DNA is TGTGCTAGTGGTTTGTTCCGAGAGACTAGCTTCGAGCAGTACTTC.

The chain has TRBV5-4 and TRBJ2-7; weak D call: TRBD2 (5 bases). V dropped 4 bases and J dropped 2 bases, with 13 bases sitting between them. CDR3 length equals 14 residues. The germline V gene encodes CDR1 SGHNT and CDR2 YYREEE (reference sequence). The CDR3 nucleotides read TGTGCCAGCAGCAGCATCTCCGGGGCCTACGAGCAGTACTTC. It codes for CASSSISGAYEQYF. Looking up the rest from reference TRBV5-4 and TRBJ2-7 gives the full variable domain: ETGVTQSPTHLIKTRGQQVTLRCSSQSGHNTVSWYQQALGQGPQFIFQYYREEENGRGNFPPRFSGLQFPNYSSELNVNALELDDSALYLCASSSISGAYEQYFGPGTRLTVT.